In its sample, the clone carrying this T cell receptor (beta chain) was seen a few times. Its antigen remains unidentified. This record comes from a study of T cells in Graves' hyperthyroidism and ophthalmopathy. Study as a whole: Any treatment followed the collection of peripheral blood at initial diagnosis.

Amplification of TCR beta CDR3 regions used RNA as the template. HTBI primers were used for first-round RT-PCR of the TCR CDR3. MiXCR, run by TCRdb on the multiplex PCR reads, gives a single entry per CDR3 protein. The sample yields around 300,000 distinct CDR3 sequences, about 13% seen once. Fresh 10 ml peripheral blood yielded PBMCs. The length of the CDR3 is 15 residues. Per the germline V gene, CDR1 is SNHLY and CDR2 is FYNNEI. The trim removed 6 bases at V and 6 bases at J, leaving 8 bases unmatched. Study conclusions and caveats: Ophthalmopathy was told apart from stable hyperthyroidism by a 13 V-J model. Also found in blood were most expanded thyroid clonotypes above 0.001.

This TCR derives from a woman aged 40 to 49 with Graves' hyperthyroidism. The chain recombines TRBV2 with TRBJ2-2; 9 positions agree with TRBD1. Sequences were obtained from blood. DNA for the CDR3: TGTGCCAGCAGAAAAAACCGACAGGGGGCCGGGGAGCTGTTTTTT. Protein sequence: CASRKNRQGAGELFF. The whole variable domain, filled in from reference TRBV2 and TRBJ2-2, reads EPEVTQTPSHQVTQMGQEVILRCVPISNHLYFYWYRQILGQKVEFLVSFYNNEISEKSEIFDDQFSVERPDGSNFTLKIRSTKLEDSAMYFCASRKNRQGAGELFFGEGSRLTVL.